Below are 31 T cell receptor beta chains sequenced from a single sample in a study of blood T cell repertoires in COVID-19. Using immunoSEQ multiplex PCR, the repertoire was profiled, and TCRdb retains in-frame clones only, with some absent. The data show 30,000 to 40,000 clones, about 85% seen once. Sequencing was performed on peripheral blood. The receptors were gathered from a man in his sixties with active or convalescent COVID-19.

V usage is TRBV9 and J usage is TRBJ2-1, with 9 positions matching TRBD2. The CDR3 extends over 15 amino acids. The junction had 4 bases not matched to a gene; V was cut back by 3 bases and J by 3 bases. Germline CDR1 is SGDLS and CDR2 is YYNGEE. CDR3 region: CASSGSGRNYNEQFF. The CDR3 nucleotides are TGTGCCAGCAGCGGGAGCGGGAGGAACTACAATGAGCAGTTCTTC.

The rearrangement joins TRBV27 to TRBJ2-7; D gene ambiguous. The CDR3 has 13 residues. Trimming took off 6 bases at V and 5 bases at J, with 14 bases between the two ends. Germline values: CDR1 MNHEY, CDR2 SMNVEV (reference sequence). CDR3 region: CASSLLARNEQYV. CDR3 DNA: TGTGCCAGCAGCCTCCTCGCTAGAAACGAGCAGTACGTC.

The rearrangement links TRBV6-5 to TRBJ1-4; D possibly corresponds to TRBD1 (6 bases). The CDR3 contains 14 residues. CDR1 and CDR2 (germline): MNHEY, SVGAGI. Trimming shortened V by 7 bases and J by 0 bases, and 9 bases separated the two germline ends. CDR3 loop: CASTRGATNEKLFF. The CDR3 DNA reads TGTGCCAGCACCAGGGGTGCAACTAATGAAAAACTGTTTTTT.

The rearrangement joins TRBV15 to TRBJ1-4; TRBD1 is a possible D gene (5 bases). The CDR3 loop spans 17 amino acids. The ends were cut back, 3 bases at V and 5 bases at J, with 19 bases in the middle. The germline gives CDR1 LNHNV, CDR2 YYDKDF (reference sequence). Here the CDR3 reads CATSRATPGMRNEKLFF. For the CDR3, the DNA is TGTGCCACCAGCAGGGCCACCCCAGGGATGAGAAATGAAAAACTGTTTTTT.

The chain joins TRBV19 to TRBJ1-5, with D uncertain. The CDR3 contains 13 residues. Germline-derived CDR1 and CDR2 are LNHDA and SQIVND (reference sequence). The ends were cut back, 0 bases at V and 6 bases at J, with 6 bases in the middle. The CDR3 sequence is CASSIDVFQPQHF. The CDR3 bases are TGTGCCAGTAGTATAGACGTGTTTCAGCCCCAGCATTTT.

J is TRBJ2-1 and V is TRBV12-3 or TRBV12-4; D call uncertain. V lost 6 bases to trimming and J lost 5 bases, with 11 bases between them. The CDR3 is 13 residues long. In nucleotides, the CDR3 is TGTGCCAGCAGCACCACGGTTAACAATGAGCAGTTCTTC. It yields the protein CASSTTVNNEQFF.

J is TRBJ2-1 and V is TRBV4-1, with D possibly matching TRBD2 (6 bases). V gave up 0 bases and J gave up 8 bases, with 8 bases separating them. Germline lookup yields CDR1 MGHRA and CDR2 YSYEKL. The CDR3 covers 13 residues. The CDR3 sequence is CASSQDAGYEQFF. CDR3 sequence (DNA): TGCGCCAGCAGCCAAGATGCGGGGTATGAGCAGTTCTTC.

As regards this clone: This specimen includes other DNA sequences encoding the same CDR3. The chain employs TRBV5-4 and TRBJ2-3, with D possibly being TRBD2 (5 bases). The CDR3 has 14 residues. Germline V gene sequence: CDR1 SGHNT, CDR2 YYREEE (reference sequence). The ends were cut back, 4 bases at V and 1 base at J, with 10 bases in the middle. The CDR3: CASSPRGGTDTQYF. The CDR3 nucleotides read TGTGCCAGCAGCCCTCGGGGTGGCACAGATACGCAGTATTTT.

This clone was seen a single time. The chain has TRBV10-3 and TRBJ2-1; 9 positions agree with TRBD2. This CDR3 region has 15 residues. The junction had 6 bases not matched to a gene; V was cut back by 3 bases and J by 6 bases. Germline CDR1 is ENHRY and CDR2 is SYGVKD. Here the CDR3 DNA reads TGTGCCATCAGTGAATTCGCGGGGGGGAGCAATGAGCAGTTCTTC. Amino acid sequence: CAISEFAGGSNEQFF.

The CDR3 loop reads CAWSRGGGGTEAFF. CDR3 DNA: TGTGCCTGGAGTCGGGGGGGCGGAGGCACTGAAGCTTTCTTT. This sequence joins TRBV30 and TRBJ1-1, with D tentatively TRBD1 (6 bases). V was clipped by 2 bases and J by 4 bases, with 14 bases between them. The length of the CDR3 is 14 residues. CDR1 GTSNPN and CDR2 SVGIG come from the germline V gene (reference sequence).

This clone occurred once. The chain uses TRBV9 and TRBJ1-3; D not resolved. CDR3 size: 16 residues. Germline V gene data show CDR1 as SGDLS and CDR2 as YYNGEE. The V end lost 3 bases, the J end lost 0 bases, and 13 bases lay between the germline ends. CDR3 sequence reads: CASSAGTTFSGNTIYF. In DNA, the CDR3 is TGTGCCAGCAGCGCGGGAACAACTTTCTCTGGAAACACCATATATTTT.

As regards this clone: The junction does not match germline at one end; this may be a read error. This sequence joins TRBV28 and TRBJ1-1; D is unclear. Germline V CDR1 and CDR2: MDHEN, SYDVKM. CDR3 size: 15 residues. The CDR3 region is CVSSFLGLQNTEAFF. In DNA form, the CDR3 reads TGTGTCAGCAGTTTTTTGGGCCTCCAGAACACTGAAGCTTTCTTT.

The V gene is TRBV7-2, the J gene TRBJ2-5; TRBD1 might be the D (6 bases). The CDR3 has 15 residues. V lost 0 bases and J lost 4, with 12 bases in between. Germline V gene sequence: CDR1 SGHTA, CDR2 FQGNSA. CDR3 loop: CASSLALQGLETQYF. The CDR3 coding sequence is TGTGCCAGCAGCTTAGCGTTACAGGGCTTAGAGACCCAGTACTTC.

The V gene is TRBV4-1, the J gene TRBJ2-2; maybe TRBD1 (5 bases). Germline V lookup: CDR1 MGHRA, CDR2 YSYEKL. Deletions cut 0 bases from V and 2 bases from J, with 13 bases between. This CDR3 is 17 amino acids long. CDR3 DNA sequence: TGCGCCAGCAGCCAAGACGAGGCAGGGCGAAACACCGGGGAGCTGTTTTTT. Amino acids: CASSQDEAGRNTGELFF.

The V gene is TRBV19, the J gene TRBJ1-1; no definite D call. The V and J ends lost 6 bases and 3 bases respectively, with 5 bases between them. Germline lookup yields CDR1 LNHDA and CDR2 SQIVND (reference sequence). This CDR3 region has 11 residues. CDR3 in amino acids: CASRTHTEAFF. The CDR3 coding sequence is TGTGCCAGTAGGACACACACTGAAGCTTTCTTT.

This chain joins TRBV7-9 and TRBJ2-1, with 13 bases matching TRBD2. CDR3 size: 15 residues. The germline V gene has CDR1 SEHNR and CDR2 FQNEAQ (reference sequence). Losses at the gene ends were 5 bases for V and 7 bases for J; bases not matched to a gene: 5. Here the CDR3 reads CASSAGTSGANEQFF. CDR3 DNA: TGTGCCAGCAGCGCCGGGACTAGCGGGGCAAATGAGCAGTTCTTC.

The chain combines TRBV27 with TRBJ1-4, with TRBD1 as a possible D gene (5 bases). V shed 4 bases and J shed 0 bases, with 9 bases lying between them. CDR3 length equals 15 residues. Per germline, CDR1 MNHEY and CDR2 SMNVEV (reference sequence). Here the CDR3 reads CASSYTGATNEKLFF. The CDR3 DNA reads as TGTGCCAGCAGTTATACAGGCGCAACTAATGAAAAACTGTTTTTT. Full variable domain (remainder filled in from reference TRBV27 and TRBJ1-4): EAQVTQNPRYLITVTGKKLTVTCSQNMNHEYMSWYRQDPGLGLRQIYYSMNVEVTDKGDVPEGYKVSRKEKRNFPLILESPSPNQTSLYFCASSYTGATNEKLFFGSGTQLSVL.

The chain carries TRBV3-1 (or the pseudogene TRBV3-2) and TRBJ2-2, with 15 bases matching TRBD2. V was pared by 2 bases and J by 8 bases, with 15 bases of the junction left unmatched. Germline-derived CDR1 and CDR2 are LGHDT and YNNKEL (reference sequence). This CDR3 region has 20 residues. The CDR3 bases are TGTGCCAGCAGCCAAAGGACCGGGACTAGCGGGAGGCCCCCCCCTGGGGAGCTGTTTTTT. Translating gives CASSQRTGTSGRPPPGELFF.

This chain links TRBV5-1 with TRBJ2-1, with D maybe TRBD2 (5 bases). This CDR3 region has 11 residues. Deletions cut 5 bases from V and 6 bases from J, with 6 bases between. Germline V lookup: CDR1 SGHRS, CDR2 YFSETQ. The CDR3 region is CASRLGNEQFF. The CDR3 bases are TGCGCCAGCAGACTAGGCAATGAGCAGTTCTTC.

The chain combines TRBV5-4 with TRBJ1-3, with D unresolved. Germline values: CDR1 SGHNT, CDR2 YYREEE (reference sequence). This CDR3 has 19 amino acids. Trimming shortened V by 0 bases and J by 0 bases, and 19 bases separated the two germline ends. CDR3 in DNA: TGTGCCAGCAGCTTGGCCCAGTTTAAGGAGGGTAGCTCTGGAAACACCATATATTTT. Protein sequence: CASSLAQFKEGSSGNTIYF.

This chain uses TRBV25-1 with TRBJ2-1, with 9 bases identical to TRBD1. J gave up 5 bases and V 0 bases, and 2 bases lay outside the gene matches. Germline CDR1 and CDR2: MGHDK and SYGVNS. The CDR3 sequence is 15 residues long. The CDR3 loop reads CASSEYGTGNNEQFF. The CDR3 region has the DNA TGTGCCAGCAGTGAATATGGGACAGGGAACAATGAGCAGTTCTTC.

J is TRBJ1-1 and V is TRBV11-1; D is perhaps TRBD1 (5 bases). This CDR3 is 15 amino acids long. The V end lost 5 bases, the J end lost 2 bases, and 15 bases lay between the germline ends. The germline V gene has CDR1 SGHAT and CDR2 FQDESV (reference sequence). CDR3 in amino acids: CASSPPTTVNTEAFF. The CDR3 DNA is TGTGCCAGCAGCCCACCTACGACAGTTAACACTGAAGCTTTCTTT.

DNA of the CDR3: TGTGCCAGCAGCCGAAGGACAGGGGGCGAGCAGCCCCAGCATTTT. Translating it yields CASSRRTGGEQPQHF. This chain connects TRBV16 to TRBJ1-5; 11 nucleotides line up with TRBD1. Germline CDR1 KGHSY, CDR2 FQNENV. J was trimmed by 7 bases and V by 4 bases; bases with no gene match: 6. The CDR3 consists of 15 residues.

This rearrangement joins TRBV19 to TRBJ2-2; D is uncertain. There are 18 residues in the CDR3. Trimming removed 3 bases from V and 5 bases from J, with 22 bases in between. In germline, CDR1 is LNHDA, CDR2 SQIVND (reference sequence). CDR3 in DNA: TGTGCCAGTAGTATCTCGTCCCCGGCTAGGTCCGGTACCGGGGAGCTGTTTTTT. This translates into CASSISSPARSGTGELFF.

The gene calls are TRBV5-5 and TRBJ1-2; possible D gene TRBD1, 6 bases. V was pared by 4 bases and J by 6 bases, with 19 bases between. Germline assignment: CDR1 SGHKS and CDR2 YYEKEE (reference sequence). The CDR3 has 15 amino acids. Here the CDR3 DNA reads TGTGCCAGCAGCCCGACGACAGGAATGGGAAATGGCTACACCTTC. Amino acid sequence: CASSPTTGMGNGYTF.

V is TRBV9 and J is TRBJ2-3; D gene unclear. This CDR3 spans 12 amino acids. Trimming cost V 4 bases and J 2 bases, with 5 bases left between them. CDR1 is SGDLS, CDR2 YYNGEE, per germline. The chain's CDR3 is CASSPNTDTQYF. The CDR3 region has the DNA TGTGCCAGCAGCCCAAACACAGATACGCAGTATTTT. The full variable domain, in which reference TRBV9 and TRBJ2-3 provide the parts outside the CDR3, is DSGVTQTPKHLITATGQRVTLRCSPRSGDLSVYWYQQSLDQGLQFLIQYYNGEERAKGNILERFSAQQFPDLHSELNLSSLELGDSALYFCASSPNTDTQYFGPGTRLTVL.

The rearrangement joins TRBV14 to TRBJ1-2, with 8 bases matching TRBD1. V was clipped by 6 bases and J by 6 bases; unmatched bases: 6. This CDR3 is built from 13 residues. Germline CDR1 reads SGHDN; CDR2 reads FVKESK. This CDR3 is CASRRTGKDGYTF. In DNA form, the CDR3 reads TGTGCCAGCAGGAGGACAGGGAAGGATGGCTACACCTTC.

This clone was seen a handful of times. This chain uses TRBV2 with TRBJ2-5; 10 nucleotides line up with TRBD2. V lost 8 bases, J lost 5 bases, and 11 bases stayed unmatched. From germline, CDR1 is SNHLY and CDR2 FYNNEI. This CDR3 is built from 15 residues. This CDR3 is CASLGLAGDRETQYF. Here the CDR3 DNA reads TGTGCCAGCCTAGGGCTAGCGGGAGATAGGGAGACCCAGTACTTC.

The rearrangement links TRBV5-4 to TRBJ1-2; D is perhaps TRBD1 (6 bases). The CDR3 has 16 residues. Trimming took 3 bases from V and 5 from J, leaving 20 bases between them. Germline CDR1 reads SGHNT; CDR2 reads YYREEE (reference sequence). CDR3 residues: CASSSPKDRLNYGYTF. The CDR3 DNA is TGTGCCAGCAGCTCCCCAAAGGACAGATTGAATTATGGCTACACCTTC. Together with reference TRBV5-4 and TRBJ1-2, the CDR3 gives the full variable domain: ETGVTQSPTHLIKTRGQQVTLRCSSQSGHNTVSWYQQALGQGPQFIFQYYREEENGRGNFPPRFSGLQFPNYSSELNVNALELDDSALYLCASSSPKDRLNYGYTFGSGTRLTVV.

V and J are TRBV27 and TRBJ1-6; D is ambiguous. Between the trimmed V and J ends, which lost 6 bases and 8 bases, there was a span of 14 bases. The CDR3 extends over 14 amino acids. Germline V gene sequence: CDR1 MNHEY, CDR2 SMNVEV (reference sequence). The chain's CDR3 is CASSPRWFDSPLHF. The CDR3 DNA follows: TGTGCCAGCAGCCCCAGATGGTTTGATTCACCCCTCCACTTT.

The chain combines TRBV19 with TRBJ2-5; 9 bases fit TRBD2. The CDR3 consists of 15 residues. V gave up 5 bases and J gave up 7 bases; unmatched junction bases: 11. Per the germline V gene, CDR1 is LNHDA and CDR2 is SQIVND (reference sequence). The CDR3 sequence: CASSPASGGSRTQYF. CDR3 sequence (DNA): TGTGCCAGTAGTCCAGCGAGCGGGGGGTCGCGGACCCAGTACTTC.